This T cell receptor (beta chain) was retrieved from a study of cytomegalovirus exposure and HLA in healthy donors. PCR used 60 Vbeta primers and 13 Jbeta primers. Method: immunoSEQ multiplex PCR; TCRdb's copy keeps in-frame clones and lacks some. The top ten clones hold about a sixth of a sample with approximately 110,000 clones, roughly 12% of them seen once. Study findings and constraints: There were 150 or so TCR beta chains listed as cytomegalovirus-associated. The availability of immune exposure information extended only to CMV serostatus. An apparent linkage of common viral pathogens to several of the most significant clusters emerged in a later analysis.

This CDR3 has 14 residues. Germline assignment: CDR1 LNHDA and CDR2 SQIVND (reference sequence). The V end lost 5 bases, the J end lost 0 bases, and 10 bases lay between the germline ends. In regard to this clone: Antigen: not known.

The V gene is TRBV19, the J gene TRBJ1-1; tentative D call: TRBD1 (5 bases). The sequencing sample was made of PBMCs. The receptor was isolated from a man in his forties in good health and CMV-seropositive. CDR3 DNA: TGTGCCAGTAGTGTCGACAGCTTGAACACTGAAGCTTTCTTT. Translated: CASSVDSLNTEAFF.